A selection of T cell receptor beta chains follows, all from one sample in a study of OX40 agonist ivuxolimab in advanced cancers. The table came from immunoSEQ multiplex PCR; TCRdb's copy has only in-frame clones and leaves some out. The data contain 68,000 or so clones, around 86% of them singletons. The sequences come from CD4+ or CD8+ T cells sorted from blood, collected in a trial of the OX40 agonist ivuxolimab. The receptors were sampled from an adult with an advanced solid tumor such as melanoma, head and neck, liver or kidney cancer. Both conserved end residues are part of each CDR3. A D gene is named only where the DNA matches it firmly. Part of the rows lack a size; the others show once, few, many or a class for expanded clones.

D gene	clone size	CDR3 length	V gene	J gene	CDR3 DNA	CDR3 protein
NA	once	14	TRBV18	TRBJ1-5	TGTGCCAGCTCACCACGGGAAAGCAATCAGCCCCAGCATTTT	CASSPRESNQPQHF
NA	medium-sized	11	TRBV20-1	TRBJ1-2	TGCAGTGCTAACAGGGTGTCTGGCTACACCTTC	CSANRVSGYTF
TRBD1	NA	14	TRBV18	TRBJ2-7	TGTGCCAGCTCACAGAGCCGGGACAGGGACGAGCAGTACTTC	CASSQSRDRDEQYF
NA	NA	14	TRBV27	TRBJ2-7	TGTGCCAGCAGATCGACAGGAGGCTCCTACGAGCAGTACTTC	CASRSTGGSYEQYF
NA	NA	14	TRBV9	TRBJ1-4	TGTGCCAGCAGCATCGGACAACGCGATGAAAAACTGTTTTTT	CASSIGQRDEKLFF
TRBD1	NA	17	TRBV2	TRBJ1-4	TGTGCCAGCAGTCTTCGACAGGGCGAAGGCCCTAATGAAAAACTGTTTTTT	CASSLRQGEGPNEKLFF
NA	NA	14	TRBV6-6	TRBJ2-6	TGTGCCAGCAGACAAGGGTCCCGGCTCAACGTCCTGACTTTC	CASRQGSRLNVLTF
NA	NA	13	TRBV7-8	TRBJ2-4	TGTGCAACTGCTTACGACCCCCTTGGAATTCAGTACTTC	CATAYDPLGIQYF
NA	NA	14	TRBV27	TRBJ1-5	TGTGCCAGCAGTTTAGAAGGACTCTATCAGCCCCAGCATTTT	CASSLEGLYQPQHF
NA	NA	14	TRBV27	TRBJ1-2	TGTGCCACCCGCGGGGGGGCGAGGGCCTATGGCTACACCTTC	CATRGGARAYGYTF
NA	NA	11	TRBV28	TRBJ2-3	TGTGCCAGCAGTTCGAGAGATACGCAGTATTTT	CASSSRDTQYF
NA	NA	15	TRBV7-2	TRBJ1-6	TGTGCCAGCAGCTTATGGGGGGGGCAAAATTCACCCCTCCACTTT	CASSLWGGQNSPLHF
NA	NA	14	TRBV19	TRBJ1-1	TGTGCCAGTAGTATAAGGGCCGGGAACACTGAAGCTTTCTTT	CASSIRAGNTEAFF
NA	NA	15	TRBV11-3	TRBJ1-3	TGTGCCAGCAGCTCGGACTCCCTCTCTGGAAACACCATATATTTT	CASSSDSLSGNTIYF
NA	NA	15	TRBV5-1	TRBJ1-2	TGCGCCAGCAGCTTGTCACCGCTGCCTGAAGGTAGCTACACCTTC	CASSLSPLPEGSYTF
NA	NA	16	TRBV19	TRBJ1-5	TGTGCCAGTAGTATCTTAGGGCCAACCGTGCGACAGCCCCAGCATTTT	CASSILGPTVRQPQHF
NA	NA	14	TRBV9	TRBJ1-5	TGTGCCAGCAGCGTAGCAGGCAGGAATCAGCCCCAGCATTTT	CASSVAGRNQPQHF
NA	NA	11	TRBV6-1	TRBJ1-5	TGTGCCAGCAGTGGCAATCAGCCCCAGCATTTT	CASSGNQPQHF
NA	NA	15	TRBV5-1	TRBJ2-3	TGTGCCAGCAGCAGGGGAGCACGGAGCACAGATACGCAGTATTTT	CASSRGARSTDTQYF
NA	NA	11	TRBV11-3	TRBJ2-5	TGTGCCAGCAGCTTGGCGGAGACCCAGTACTTC	CASSLAETQYF
NA	NA	11	TRBV15	TRBJ2-5	TGTGCCACCAGCAGCAAAGAGACCCAGTACTTC	CATSSKETQYF
TRBD1	NA	15	TRBV18	TRBJ1-4	TGTGCCAGCTCACCTTCGGGGACAGGGTTCGAAAAACTGTTTTTT	CASSPSGTGFEKLFF
NA	NA	15	TRBV7-9	TRBJ1-3	TGTGCCAGCAGCCCCACAGGAATCTCTGGAAACACCATATATTTT	CASSPTGISGNTIYF
NA	NA	13	TRBV7-2	TRBJ1-3	TGTGCCAGCAGCTCGATACCTGGAAACACCATATATTTT	CASSSIPGNTIYF
NA	NA	16	TRBV4-3	TRBJ2-6	TGCGCCAGCAGCCAACTGGGCAGTTCTGGGGCCAACGTCCTGACTTTC	CASSQLGSSGANVLTF
TRBD1	NA	14	TRBV19	TRBJ2-4	TGTGCCAGTAGGAAACAGGGGGCTGGAGACATTCAGTACTTC	CASRKQGAGDIQYF
NA	NA	12	TRBV19	TRBJ1-1	TGTGCCAGTAGTATAGACCCCACAGGAGCTTTCTTT	CASSIDPTGAFF
NA	NA	12	TRBV9	TRBJ2-5	TGTGCCAGCAGCGTAGCGGGGGAGACCCAGTACTTC	CASSVAGETQYF
TRBD1	NA	15	TRBV18	TRBJ1-5	TGTGCCAGCTCACCGGACAGGGGTGGCAATCAGCCCCAGCATTTT	CASSPDRGGNQPQHF
NA	NA	14	TRBV11-2	TRBJ1-4	TGTGCCAGCAGCAGTCGGGACCAGGGAGAAAAACTGTTTTTT	CASSSRDQGEKLFF
NA	NA	12	TRBV29-1	TRBJ1-1	TGCAGCGGAGGCAGGGGTAACACTGAAGCTTTCTTT	CSGGRGNTEAFF
NA	NA	13	TRBV7-2	TRBJ1-2	TGTGCCCTCAATGGACCCTACAGTGGTGGCTACACCTTC	CALNGPYSGGYTF
NA	NA	15	TRBV18	TRBJ1-1	TGTGCCAGCTCCCTTCTTAGTCCGCGGGACACTGAAGCTTTCTTT	CASSLLSPRDTEAFF
NA	NA	13	TRBV5-1	TRBJ1-2	TGCGCCAGCAGTTTTTTCACAGGGTCCGGCTACACCTTC	CASSFFTGSGYTF
TRBD1	NA	14	TRBV28	TRBJ1-2	TGTGCCAGCAGCCCAGGGGGCGGTTCCTATGGCTACACCTTC	CASSPGGGSYGYTF
NA	NA	15	TRBV11-3	TRBJ2-6	TGTGCCAGCAGCTTAGACAGCTCTGGGGCCAACGTCCTGACTTTC	CASSLDSSGANVLTF
NA	NA	15	TRBV14	TRBJ1-4	TGTGCCAGCAGCCAAACCGGCCGAGGGAATGAAAAACTGTTTTTT	CASSQTGRGNEKLFF
TRBD1	NA	14	TRBV19	TRBJ1-5	TGTGCCAGTACCCAGGGGGGCAGCCCTCAGCCCCAGCATTTT	CASTQGGSPQPQHF
NA	NA	15	TRBV7-6	TRBJ2-2	TGTGCCAGCCCCGGGCGGCAGATTAGCGGCGGGGAGCTGTTTTTT	CASPGRQISGGELFF
NA	once	14	TRBV15	TRBJ2-5	TGTGCCACCAGCAGAGGAGGGGGGGGTTGGACCCAGTACTTC	CATSRGGGGWTQYF
NA	NA	12	TRBV15	TRBJ2-7	TGTGCCACCAGCAGAGATCGCTACGAGCAGTACTTC	CATSRDRYEQYF
NA	NA	18	TRBV11-3	TRBJ2-2	TGTGCCAGCAGCGCCCCCGGGACACCCGTCTTTAACACGGGGGAGCTGTTTTTT	CASSAPGTPVFNTGELFF
NA	once	16	TRBV5-6	TRBJ2-5	TGTGCCAGCAGCCCCCTCGGGACGGCGAACCAAGAGACCCAGTACTTC	CASSPLGTANQETQYF
NA	NA	13	TRBV6-6	TRBJ1-2	TGTGCCAGCAGTTACTCGGGGACGGATGGCTACACCTTC	CASSYSGTDGYTF
NA	NA	14	TRBV5-4	TRBJ2-2	TGTGCCAGCAGCTTGGCGTATTCAGCCGGGGAGCTGTTTTTT	CASSLAYSAGELFF
NA	NA	16	TRBV7-9	TRBJ1-4	TGTGCCAGCAGCTTACTCCTTAACCGGGTTAATGAAAAACTGTTTTTT	CASSLLLNRVNEKLFF
NA	NA	14	TRBV5-1	TRBJ1-1	TGCGCCAGCAGCTTGATGGACGCCGGGGCTGAAGCTTTCTTT	CASSLMDAGAEAFF
TRBD1	NA	15	TRBV5-1	TRBJ2-7	TGCGCCAGCAGCTTGACCCCGACAGGGTCCTACGAGCAGTACTTC	CASSLTPTGSYEQYF
NA	NA	12	TRBV19	TRBJ1-2	TGTGCCAGTAGTATAGGAAGATATGGCTACACCTTC	CASSIGRYGYTF
NA	NA	13	TRBV6-1	TRBJ2-7	TGTGCCAGCACCCCCCACATGGCATACGAGCAGTACTTC	CASTPHMAYEQYF
NA	few	15	TRBV11-3	TRBJ1-6	TGTGCCAGCAGCGACCGGGGCTTACAAAATTCACCCCTCCACTTT	CASSDRGLQNSPLHF
NA	NA	12	TRBV11-3	TRBJ1-4	TGTGCCAGCAGCGCCTCGAGTGAAAAACTGTTTTTT	CASSASSEKLFF
NA	NA	13	TRBV10-3	TRBJ1-5	TGTGCCATCAGTGATGTAAGTGATCAGCCCCAGCATTTT	CAISDVSDQPQHF
NA	NA	15	TRBV4-3	TRBJ1-1	TGCGCCAGCAGCCAAGAGACGCTGGTGCTCACTGAAGCTTTCTTT	CASSQETLVLTEAFF